This T cell receptor beta chain derives from a study of long-term antiretroviral therapy in people with HIV. Study conclusions and caveats: Transplant donor controls retained higher diversity, though diversity increased after ART. All blood samples came from the years 2004 to 2017, possibly under older ART regimens.

Every donor contributed at least one pre-ART and at least two post-ART PBMC samples. Held in samples before DNA extraction were about 0.85-11 million cryopreserved PBMC. In the case of this clone: Antigen specificity is unknown.

Assay version v3.0 of immunoSEQ was used, and it was run at survey level. Sequencing was performed with immunoSEQ multiplex PCR; in TCRdb, only in-frame clones are kept and a portion is missing. The sample includes approximately 21,000 clones, around nine tenths of them seen just once. The sample in question was unsorted PBMCs, obtained 2.3 years after starting antiretroviral therapy. This clonotype was obtained from a man aged 55 to 69 with HIV.

CDR3 bases: TGTGCCAGTAGTATGAGCCAGGTCACTGAAGCTTTCTTT. This codes for CASSMSQVTEAFF. The V and J genes are TRBV19 and TRBJ1-1; D is unclear. There are 13 residues in the CDR3. The germline V and J ends were trimmed by 3 bases and 4 bases, with 9 bases remaining between them. Germline loops: CDR1 LNHDA, CDR2 SQIVND (reference sequence).